This passage covers 19 T cell receptor beta chains from one sample sequenced in a study of cytomegalovirus exposure and HLA in healthy donors. PCR employed 60 Vbeta and 13 Jbeta primers. The method was immunoSEQ multiplex PCR; TCRdb's version includes in-frame clones alone and lacks a portion of them. The data show approximately 100,000 clones, with roughly three quarters seen just once and more than 6% held by the top ten. The sequencing input was PBMCs. These receptor sequences come from a woman aged 45-59 years in good health and CMV-seropositive.

CDR3 in amino acids: CASTPGGRGRGNVLTF. The CDR3 coding sequence is TGTGCCAGTACGCCGGGGGGTCGGGGGAGGGGCAACGTCCTGACTTTC. J is TRBJ2-6 and V is TRBV19; 7 bases match TRBD2. CDR1 is LNHDA and CDR2 is SQIVND in the germline V gene (reference sequence). V was pared by 7 bases and J by 9 bases, with 15 bases of the junction left unmatched. The CDR3 has 16 amino acids. Together with reference TRBV19 and TRBJ2-6, the CDR3 gives the full variable domain: DGGITQSPKYLFRKEGQNVTLSCEQNLNHDAMYWYRQDPGQGLRLIYYSQIVNDFQKGDIAEGYSVSREKKESFPLTVTSAQKNPTAFYLCASTPGGRGRGNVLTFGAGSRLTVL.

V and J are TRBV4-1 and TRBJ2-2; D remains unclear. This CDR3 comprises 15 residues. V was pared by 2 bases and J by 4 bases, with 11 bases between. Germline CDR1 MGHRA, CDR2 YSYEKL. CDR3 in amino acids: CASSQPTAATGELFF. The CDR3 nucleotides are TGCGCCAGCAGCCAACCTACGGCGGCCACCGGGGAGCTGTTTTTT.

The rearrangement uses TRBV25-1 and TRBJ2-1; 7 bases are shared with TRBD2. Germline loops: CDR1 MGHDK, CDR2 SYGVNS. This CDR3 is 14 amino acids long. V was clipped by 4 bases and J by 9 bases; unmatched bases: 9. The CDR3: CASSGTSDKIEQFF. CDR3 nucleotide sequence: TGTGCCAGCAGTGGGACTAGTGACAAGATTGAGCAGTTCTTC.

The chain combines TRBV7-9 with TRBJ1-6; 9 nucleotides match TRBD1. This CDR3 comprises 14 residues. Germline V gene lookup returns CDR1 SEHNR and CDR2 FQNEAQ (reference sequence). After removal of 3 bases from V and 7 bases from J, the junction contained 1 base not matched to a gene. The CDR3, as DNA: TGTGCCAGCAGCTTTGACAGGGGGAATTCACCCCTCCACTTT. The encoded protein is CASSFDRGNSPLHF.

This chain connects TRBV7-9 to TRBJ2-1; 8 bases line up with TRBD2. There are 16 residues in the CDR3. Unmatched junction bases numbered 9, after V lost 5 bases and J lost 3 bases. Per the germline V gene, CDR1 is SEHNR and CDR2 is FQNEAQ (reference sequence). The CDR3 DNA reads TGTGCCAGCAGCCAGGGACGGGGGGGGCACTACAATGAGCAGTTCTTC. Translation: CASSQGRGGHYNEQFF.

The J gene is TRBJ2-2, the V gene TRBV7-9; maybe TRBD1 (6 bases). This CDR3 contains 15 residues. Trimming took off 3 bases at V and 6 bases at J, with 14 bases between the two ends. From germline, CDR1 is SEHNR and CDR2 FQNEAQ (reference sequence). CDR3: CASSFAPGAAGELFF. CDR3 DNA sequence: TGTGCCAGCAGCTTTGCGCCAGGGGCCGCCGGGGAGCTGTTTTTT.

The J gene is TRBJ2-3, the V gene TRBV7-2; 9 positions agree with TRBD1. The CDR3 length is 14 residues. Germline lookup yields CDR1 SGHTA and CDR2 FQGNSA. V lost 5 bases and J lost 5; bases outside the gene matches: 5. In DNA form, the CDR3 reads TGTGCCAGCAGCCAGACAGGGGGTGGAGATACGCAGTATTTT. It is translated as CASSQTGGGDTQYF.

The chain combines TRBV6-5 with TRBJ2-2; the D gene is possibly TRBD1 (6 bases). This CDR3 is 13 amino acids long. V was clipped by 4 bases and J by 6 bases, with 9 bases between them. Germline V gene lookup returns CDR1 MNHEY and CDR2 SVGAGI. The chain's CDR3 is CASSFTGPGELFF. Here the CDR3 DNA reads TGTGCCAGCAGTTTCACAGGGCCCGGGGAGCTGTTTTTT.

The chain couples TRBV27 to TRBJ2-7; a weak D match, TRBD1 (6 bases). This CDR3 comprises 15 residues. Germline CDR1 and CDR2: MNHEY and SMNVEV (reference sequence). With 6 bases removed from V and 6 bases from J, the gap between germline ends came to 21 bases. The CDR3 sequence is CASSPRVVRTVEQYF. CDR3 coding DNA: TGTGCCAGCAGCCCCCGTGTAGTTCGGACAGTCGAGCAGTACTTC.

The chain is built from TRBV5-4 and TRBJ2-5, with TRBD2 identical over 13 bases. Germline lookup yields CDR1 SGHNT and CDR2 YYREEE (reference sequence). The CDR3 has 15 residues. V was clipped by 2 bases and J by 4 bases; unmatched bases: 2. The CDR3 DNA sequence: TGTGCCAGCAGCTTCACTAGCGGGGGGGCAGAGACCCAGTACTTC. Residues: CASSFTSGGAETQYF.

On this clone itself: The junction does not match germline at one end; this may be a read error. The chain joins TRBV7-9 to TRBJ2-5; D unclear. The CDR3 spans 12 residues. CDR1 and CDR2 from the germline V gene are SEHNR and FQNEAQ (reference sequence). CDR3 region: CSSSSEFETQYF. The CDR3, as DNA: TGTTCCAGCAGCTCCGAGTTTGAGACCCAGTACTTC.

The V gene is TRBV6-6, the J gene TRBJ1-4, with 7 bases aligning to TRBD1. This CDR3 region has 15 residues. CDR1 is MNHNY, CDR2 SVGAGI, per germline (reference sequence). Losses at the gene ends were 2 bases for V and 4 bases for J; bases not matched to a gene: 4. The CDR3 loop reads CASSYTRGDNEKLFF. The CDR3 coding sequence is TGTGCCAGCAGTTACACCAGGGGGGATAATGAAAAACTGTTTTTT.

The V call is TRBV2, the J call TRBJ2-2, with TRBD2 identical over 16 bases. J gave up 0 bases and V 6 bases, and 7 bases lay outside the gene matches. This CDR3 is 19 amino acids long. CDR1 and CDR2 (germline): SNHLY, FYNNEI. The CDR3 here is CASRYGTSGGEPNTGELFF. The CDR3, as DNA: TGTGCCAGCAGGTACGGGACTAGCGGGGGGGAACCGAACACCGGGGAGCTGTTTTTT.

V usage is TRBV27 and J usage is TRBJ2-1, with D hard to call. This CDR3 has 15 residues. CDR1 MNHEY and CDR2 SMNVEV come from the germline V gene (reference sequence). V was shortened by 3 bases and J by 4 bases, with 13 bases between the two germline ends. This CDR3 is CASSLGRLEYNEQFF. In nucleotides, the CDR3 is TGTGCCAGCAGTTTGGGCCGCCTTGAGTACAATGAGCAGTTCTTC.

The rearrangement joins TRBV21-1 to TRBJ2-1; the D call of TRBD1 is as the table states it, not checked on the DNA. TRBV21-1 is flagged as a pseudogene. This CDR3 spans 16 amino acids. The CDR3, as DNA: TGTGCCAGCAGCAAAGATCGTGGACAGGGAAACAATGAGCAGTTCTTC. Translating it yields CASSKDRGQGNNEQFF.

The V call is TRBV7-3, the J call TRBJ2-4; the D gene is possibly TRBD2 (7 bases). CDR1 is SGHTA and CDR2 is FQGTGA in the germline V gene. The germline V and J ends were trimmed by 7 bases and 0 bases, with 16 bases remaining between them. CDR3 length: 16 residues. CDR3: CASKPPGGLAKNIQYF. Written as DNA, the CDR3 is TGTGCCAGCAAGCCCCCCGGGGGGCTAGCCAAAAACATTCAGTACTTC.

V is TRBV7-2 and J is TRBJ1-2; 8 nucleotides line up with TRBD1. CDR1 is SGHTA, CDR2 FQGNSA, per germline. V lost 2 bases to trimming and J lost 5 bases; unmatched junction nucleotides: 10. The CDR3 has 16 amino acids. The CDR3 region is CASSLSGQGSRYGYTF. The CDR3, as DNA: TGTGCCAGCAGCTTATCTGGACAGGGTAGTAGGTATGGCTACACCTTC.

CDR3 residues: CASSQGLSSSYEQYF. The CDR3 DNA sequence: TGTGCCAGCAGCCAAGGACTCTCGAGCTCCTACGAGCAGTACTTC. The chain combines TRBV14 with TRBJ2-7; D is undetermined. V lost 1 base and J 0 bases, leaving 10 bases between the germline ends. The CDR3 extends over 15 amino acids. Germline V gene lookup returns CDR1 SGHDN and CDR2 FVKESK.

This chain's CDR3 is CASSPPGGYEAFF. The CDR3 DNA reads as TGTGCCAGCAGCCCTCCGGGGGGTTATGAAGCTTTCTTT. V gene TRBV7-9 combines with J gene TRBJ1-1, with D possibly being TRBD1 (5 bases). V was shortened by 5 bases and J by 7 bases, with 14 bases between the two germline ends. The germline CDR1 and CDR2 sequences are SEHNR and FQNEAQ (reference sequence). The CDR3 runs 13 residues. The entire variable domain, with the rest obtained from reference TRBV7-9 and TRBJ1-1, is as follows: DTGVSQNPRHKITKRGQNVTFRCDPISEHNRLYWYRQTLGQGPEFLTYFQNEAQLEKSRLLSDRFSAERPKGSFSTLEIQRTEQGDSAMYLCASSPPGGYEAFFGQGTRLTVV.